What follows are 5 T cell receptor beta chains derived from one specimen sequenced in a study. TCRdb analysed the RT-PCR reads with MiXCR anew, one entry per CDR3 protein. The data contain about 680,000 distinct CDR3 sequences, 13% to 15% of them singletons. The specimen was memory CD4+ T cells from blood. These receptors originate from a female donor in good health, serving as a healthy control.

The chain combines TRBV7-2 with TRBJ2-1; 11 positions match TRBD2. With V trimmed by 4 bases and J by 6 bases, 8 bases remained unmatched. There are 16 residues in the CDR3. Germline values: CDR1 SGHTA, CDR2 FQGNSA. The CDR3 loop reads CASSSAGTSGSNEQFF. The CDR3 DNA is TGTGCCAGCAGCTCGGCCGGGACTAGCGGTTCCAATGAGCAGTTCTTC.

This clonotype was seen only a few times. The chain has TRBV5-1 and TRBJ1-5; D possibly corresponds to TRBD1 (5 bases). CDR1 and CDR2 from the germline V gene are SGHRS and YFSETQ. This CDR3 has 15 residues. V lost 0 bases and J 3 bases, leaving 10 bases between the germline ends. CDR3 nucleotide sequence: TGCGCCAGCAGCTTGGGCCTGGGGCCCAATCAGCCCCAGCATTTT. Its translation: CASSLGLGPNQPQHF.

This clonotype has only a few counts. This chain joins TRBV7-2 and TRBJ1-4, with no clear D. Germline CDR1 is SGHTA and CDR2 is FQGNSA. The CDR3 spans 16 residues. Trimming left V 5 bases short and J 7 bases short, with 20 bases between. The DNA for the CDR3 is TGTGCCAGCAGCCCCGAAGCGGGAATCTTCGGTGAAAAACTGTTTTTT. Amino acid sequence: CASSPEAGIFGEKLFF.

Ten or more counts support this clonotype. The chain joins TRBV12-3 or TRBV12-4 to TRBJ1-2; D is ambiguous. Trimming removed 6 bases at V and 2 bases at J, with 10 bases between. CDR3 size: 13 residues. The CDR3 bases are TGTGCCAGCAGCCGAGGACCCAACTATGGCTACACCTTC. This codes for CASSRGPNYGYTF.

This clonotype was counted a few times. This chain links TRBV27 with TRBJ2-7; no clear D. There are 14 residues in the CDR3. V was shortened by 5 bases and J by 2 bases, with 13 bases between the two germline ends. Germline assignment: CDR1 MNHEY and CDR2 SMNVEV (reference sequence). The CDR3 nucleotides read TGTGCCAGCAGTAGCTTGGCAGCTACCTACGAGCAGTACTTC. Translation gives CASSSLAATYEQYF.